This TCR beta chain emerged from a study of T-cell memory formation after mild COVID-19. A few counts support this clonotype. Via MiXCR, TCRdb re-called the 5' RACE reads, giving one row per CDR3 protein. The sample lists about 500,000 distinct CDR3 sequences, around 21% seen once, with approximately 12% in the top ten. V lost 4 bases and J lost 6; bases outside the gene matches: 5. Per germline, CDR1 SGDLS and CDR2 YYNGEE. The CDR3 runs to 13 residues. The clonotype was recovered from an adult woman who had mild COVID-19 (a few samples of this study predate the infection). Cell type and time point are not known. Sequencing input: PBMCs or a T cell subset sorted from them (not recorded which). The chain is built from TRBV9 and TRBJ2-3; TRBD2 matches 7 bases. This CDR3 reads CASSSTSPDTQYF. In DNA, the CDR3 is TGTGCCAGCAGCTCGACTAGCCCCGATACGCAGTATTTT.